The rows below give T cell receptor beta chains drawn from one sample of a study of neurological immune-mediated disorders. TCRdb re-derived calls from the 5' RACE reads in MiXCR, one entry per CDR3 protein. The sample shows 55,000 to 65,000 distinct CDR3 sequences, more than 9.5% of them seen only once. Sequenced material: PBMCs. The receptors were gathered from a man under 40 in good health. Both conserved end residues are part of each CDR3. The D gene is left open where the match is weak. The size entry gives once, few, many or a size class.

TRBV10-1	many	TRBJ2-1	TRBD1	TGCGCCAGCAGTGAGGGGGGAACAGGGGGGAATGAGCAGTTCTTC	CASSEGGTGGNEQFF
TRBV28	many	TRBJ2-5	.	TGTGCCAGCAGTTCCTCCGGCATGAGAGAGACCCAGTACTTC	CASSSSGMRETQYF
TRBV6-1	many	TRBJ2-7	TRBD1	TGTGCCAGCAGTAGATCGGACAGGGGGCCCTACGAGCAGTACTTC	CASSRSDRGPYEQYF
TRBV29-1	many	TRBJ2-7	.	TGCAGCGTTGGGAATGAGTACGAGCAGTACTTC	CSVGNEYEQYF
TRBV19	few	TRBJ1-5	.	TGTGCCAGTACCCTAGCAAATCGTAGCAATCAGCCCCAGCATTTT	CASTLANRSNQPQHF
TRBV9	many	TRBJ2-2	.	TGTGCCAGCAGCCCTAATAAGGGCGCAGGCACCGGGGAGCTGTTTTTT	CASSPNKGAGTGELFF
TRBV28	many	TRBJ2-5	.	TGTGCCAGCAGGGGGGCGGACTCATCGCAGGAGACCCAGTACTTC	CASRGADSSQETQYF
TRBV7-2	many	TRBJ2-7	.	TGTGCCAGCAGCTCCTCTCACGGCAGGGACTCCTACGAGCAGTACTTC	CASSSSHGRDSYEQYF
TRBV11-2	many	TRBJ2-1	TRBD2	TGTGCCAGCAGCTCGACTAGCGGTATCTACAATGAGCAGTTCTTC	CASSSTSGIYNEQFF
TRBV9	many	TRBJ1-6	.	TGTGCCAGCAGCGGGCTGACAGCTTCCTCACCCCTCCACTTT	CASSGLTASSPLHF
TRBV7-3	many	TRBJ2-1	.	TGTGCCAGCAGCGTTTCCCGGGAGTTCAATGAGCAGTTCTTC	CASSVSREFNEQFF